The 27 T cell receptor beta chains below come from one sample, sequenced in a study of T cells in narcolepsy. Here immunoSEQ multiplex PCR was the method, and the copy in TCRdb shows in-frame clones only, minus some. The sample consists of about 32,000 clones, around 79% of them appearing once. Sequencing input: CD45RA- memory CD4+ T cells from PBMCs. These receptors were obtained from a human donor with narcolepsy.

This rearrangement joins TRBV6-5 to TRBJ1-2; the D is unclear. V was pared by 3 bases and J by 0 bases, with 8 bases between. Germline CDR1 is MNHEY and CDR2 is SVGAGI. The CDR3 consists of 14 residues. The CDR3 spells CASSYGQTNYGYTF. Written as DNA, the CDR3 is TGTGCCAGCAGTTATGGGCAGACTAACTATGGCTACACCTTC.

The chain recombines TRBV19 with TRBJ2-2; D is unresolved. CDR1 and CDR2 (germline): LNHDA, SQIVND (reference sequence). This CDR3 is 16 amino acids long. Trimming removed 3 bases at V and 0 bases at J, with 11 bases between. CDR3 amino acids: CASSIRLSSNTGELFF. The CDR3 DNA reads as TGTGCCAGTAGTATTAGACTGTCATCGAACACCGGGGAGCTGTTTTTT.

The V gene is TRBV27, the J gene TRBJ2-1; either TRBD1 or TRBD2 may fit D (5 bases each). Per the germline V gene, CDR1 is MNHEY and CDR2 is SMNVEV (reference sequence). Trimming removed 6 bases from V and 4 bases from J, with 19 bases in between. This CDR3 has 16 amino acids. Here the CDR3 DNA reads TGTGCCAGCAGATATTCCGGGACCCTATTATACAATGAGCAGTTCTTC. Protein sequence: CASRYSGTLLYNEQFF.

The chain links TRBV12-5 to TRBJ2-5; D call uncertain. The germline CDR1 and CDR2 sequences are LGHNT and FRNRAP. The CDR3 runs 14 residues. V gave up 4 bases and J gave up 2 bases, with 11 bases separating them. The CDR3 DNA follows: TGTGCTAGTGGTTGGGCGATAGGGCAAGAGACCCAGTACTTC. This translates into CASGWAIGQETQYF.

The rearrangement joins TRBV18 to TRBJ2-3, with D perhaps TRBD2 (6 bases). Germline assignment: CDR1 KGHSH and CDR2 LQKENI. The length of the CDR3 is 13 residues. V was cut by 3 bases and J by 4 bases, with 8 bases left in between. CDR3 bases: TGTGCCAGCTCACCCGGCGGGGCAGATACGCAGTATTTT. This encodes CASSPGGADTQYF.

As concerns this clone: The sample holds other DNA sequences that translate to the same CDR3. The chain couples TRBV19 to TRBJ2-2; the match to TRBD1 covers 7 bases. Germline CDR1 LNHDA, CDR2 SQIVND (reference sequence). CDR3 length: 15 amino acids. Trimming removed 6 bases from V and 1 base from J; junction bases left unmatched: 5. The CDR3 reads CASRKDRVNTGELFF. The CDR3 coding sequence is TGTGCCAGTAGGAAAGACAGGGTGAACACCGGGGAGCTGTTTTTT.

The chain couples TRBV11-2 to TRBJ2-1; unclear D gene. CDR1 SGHAT and CDR2 FQNNGV come from the germline V gene. The V and J ends lost 2 bases and 5 bases respectively, with 13 bases between them. The CDR3 has 15 amino acids. The CDR3 sequence is CASSLPPRQNNEQFF. The CDR3 DNA follows: TGTGCCAGCAGCTTACCCCCCCGGCAAAACAATGAGCAGTTCTTC. The full variable domain, rest sourced from reference TRBV11-2 and TRBJ2-1, is EAGVAQSPRYKIIEKRQSVAFWCNPISGHATLYWYQQILGQGPKLLIQFQNNGVVDDSQLPKDRFSAERLKGVDSTLKIQPAKLEDSAVYLCASSLPPRQNNEQFFGPGTRLTVL.

In this sample, this clone turned up a few times. The chain uses TRBV6-1 and TRBJ2-7; 11 nucleotides agree with TRBD1. With V trimmed by 10 bases and J by 6 bases, 8 bases remained unmatched. This CDR3 contains 13 residues. In germline, CDR1 is MNHNS, CDR2 SASEGT. CDR3 loop: CATQRDRGVEQYF. The CDR3 coding sequence is TGTGCCACCCAGAGGGACAGGGGGGTCGAGCAGTACTTC.

The rearrangement links TRBV28 to TRBJ2-7; D perhaps matches TRBD1 (6 bases). The germline V gene has CDR1 MDHEN and CDR2 SYDVKM. The CDR3 runs 16 residues. Trimming pared 5 bases from V and 2 bases from J, leaving 19 bases between. The CDR3 coding sequence is TGTGCCAGCAGTAACCAACAGGGAGTGCGAGCCTACGAGCAGTACTTC. It encodes CASSNQQGVRAYEQYF. The full variable domain, its missing parts supplied by reference TRBV28 and TRBJ2-7, is DVKVTQSSRYLVKRTGEKVFLECVQDMDHENMFWYRQDPGLGLRLIYFSYDVKMKEKGDIPEGYSVSREKKERFSLILESASTNQTSMYLCASSNQQGVRAYEQYFGPGTRLTVT.

The chain combines TRBV30 with TRBJ2-6, with D unresolved. Trimming removed 6 bases at V and 2 bases at J, with 14 bases between. The CDR3 covers 15 residues. The germline gives CDR1 GTSNPN, CDR2 SVGIG (reference sequence). CDR3 residues: CACRRVPTGANVLTF. The CDR3 coding sequence is TGTGCCTGTCGTCGGGTCCCTACTGGGGCCAACGTCCTGACTTTC.

V usage is TRBV18 and J usage is TRBJ2-3, with D maybe TRBD2 (5 bases). Germline lookup yields CDR1 KGHSH and CDR2 LQKENI. Trimming shortened V by 5 bases and J by 3 bases, and 12 bases separated the two germline ends. CDR3 length: 14 amino acids. CDR3 nucleotides: TGTGCCAGCTCATCACGGGGTGCTACAGATACGCAGTATTTT. Translation: CASSSRGATDTQYF.

The chain recombines TRBV19 with TRBJ1-4, with D unresolved. Trimming removed 6 bases at V and 0 bases at J, with 11 bases between. The CDR3 is 15 amino acids. From germline, CDR1 is LNHDA and CDR2 SQIVND (reference sequence). The CDR3 bases are TGTGCCAGTAGCCACCGAATTGCAACTAATGAAAAACTGTTTTTT. This encodes CASSHRIATNEKLFF. Variable domain in full (rest from reference TRBV19 and TRBJ1-4): DGGITQSPKYLFRKEGQNVTLSCEQNLNHDAMYWYRQDPGQGLRLIYYSQIVNDFQKGDIAEGYSVSREKKESFPLTVTSAQKNPTAFYLCASSHRIATNEKLFFGSGTQLSVL.

This sequence joins TRBV7-8 and TRBJ2-1; tentative D call: TRBD2 (5 bases). The CDR3 runs to 14 residues. In germline, CDR1 is SGHVS, CDR2 FQNEAQ. V dropped 2 bases and J dropped 9 bases, with 14 bases sitting between them. CDR3 DNA: TGTGCCAGCAGCTTAAGGACTGTTTTGGGTGAGCAGTTCTTC. It translates to CASSLRTVLGEQFF.

In nucleotides, the CDR3 is TGTGCCAGCAGCTACAGGGGGTCCGGGGAGCTGTTTTTT. Residues: CASSYRGSGELFF. The chain joins TRBV7-3 to TRBJ2-2, with 8 bases identical to TRBD1. V shed 4 bases and J 6 bases; nucleotides not matched to a gene: 1. Germline loops: CDR1 SGHTA, CDR2 FQGTGA. The CDR3 is 13 residues long.

This clone appeared once. The chain couples TRBV5-6 to TRBJ1-1, with D maybe TRBD1 (6 bases). V shed 4 bases and J shed 4 bases, with 14 bases lying between them. Germline-derived CDR1 and CDR2 are SGHDT and YYEEEE. This CDR3 comprises 14 residues. The CDR3 region has the DNA TGTGCCAGCAGCCGAACAGGGCCCGGCACTGAAGCTTTCTTT. This codes for CASSRTGPGTEAFF. The full variable domain, in which reference TRBV5-6 and TRBJ1-1 provide the parts outside the CDR3, is DAGVTQSPTHLIKTRGQQVTLRCSPKSGHDTVSWYQQALGQGPQFIFQYYEEEERQRGNFPDRFSGHQFPNYSSELNVNALLLGDSALYLCASSRTGPGTEAFFGQGTRLTVV.

The gene calls are TRBV30 and TRBJ2-3, with 10 bases lining up with TRBD2. J gave up 4 bases and V 3 bases, and 4 bases lay outside the gene matches. Germline V gene sequence: CDR1 GTSNPN, CDR2 SVGIG (reference sequence). The CDR3 extends over 14 amino acids. In DNA form, the CDR3 reads TGTGCCTGGAGATCTAGCGGGAGAGCAGATACGCAGTATTTT. Translating it yields CAWRSSGRADTQYF.

The V and J genes are TRBV7-9 and TRBJ1-1; D is undetermined. Germline-derived CDR1 and CDR2 are SEHNR and FQNEAQ (reference sequence). The CDR3 contains 12 residues. Trimming took 3 bases from V and 1 from J, leaving 3 bases between them. CDR3: CASSFPNTEAFF. As DNA, the CDR3 is TGTGCCAGCAGCTTTCCGAACACTGAAGCTTTCTTT.

V usage is TRBV5-1 and J usage is TRBJ1-3; D is unclear. Germline V lookup: CDR1 SGHRS, CDR2 YFSETQ. The CDR3 is made up of 13 amino acids. V was trimmed by 6 bases and J by 0 bases, leaving 7 bases between them. Here the CDR3 reads CASNPGSGNTIYF. Written as DNA, the CDR3 is TGCGCCAGCAACCCGGGCTCTGGAAACACCATATATTTT.

The chain joins TRBV5-1 to TRBJ2-3; 11 bases agree with TRBD2. There are 16 residues in the CDR3. Trimming cost V 4 bases and J 9 bases; bases outside gene matches: 13. The germline gives CDR1 SGHRS, CDR2 YFSETQ. CDR3 residues: CASSAGGTSGGETQYF. In DNA, the CDR3 is TGCGCCAGCAGCGCCGGCGGGACTAGCGGAGGGGAGACGCAGTATTTT.

The chain has TRBV6-5 and TRBJ1-3; the D is unclear. Germline values: CDR1 MNHEY, CDR2 SVGAGI. V shed 6 bases and J shed 0 bases, with 9 bases lying between them. CDR3 size: 14 residues. CDR3 sequence reads: CASSLGISGNTIYF. CDR3 bases: TGTGCCAGCAGCCTAGGGATCTCTGGAAACACCATATATTTT.

J is TRBJ1-1 and V is TRBV5-1; D unclear. This CDR3 region has 13 residues. V was trimmed by 0 bases and J by 6 bases, leaving 9 bases between them. From germline, CDR1 is SGHRS and CDR2 YFSETQ. The CDR3 region has the DNA TGCGCCAGCAGCTTGGCATTGGGTGCTGAAGCTTTCTTT. Protein product: CASSLALGAEAFF.

The chain links TRBV7-6 to TRBJ2-5, with D possibly TRBD2 on 6 matching bases. The V end lost 10 bases, the J end lost 2 bases, and 20 bases lay between the germline ends. Germline assignment: CDR1 SGHVS and CDR2 FNYEAQ. The CDR3 is 15 residues long. CDR3 residues: CATSRGRDFQETQYF. CDR3 DNA: TGTGCCACCTCGCGAGGCAGGGACTTTCAAGAGACCCAGTACTTC.

The V and J genes are TRBV19 and TRBJ2-1; D is unresolved. Trimming removed 6 bases from V and 8 bases from J, with 20 bases in between. Germline-derived CDR1 and CDR2 are LNHDA and SQIVND (reference sequence). The CDR3 has 15 amino acids. As DNA, the CDR3 is TGTGCCAGTAGATCCGGACGAGGATATAGGGATGAGCAGTTCTTC. It yields the protein CASRSGRGYRDEQFF.

The DNA for the CDR3 is TGTGCCAGCAGCTTAGCGGGGCAGAACACTGAAGCTTTCTTT. The encoded protein is CASSLAGQNTEAFF. J is TRBJ1-1 and V is TRBV7-6, with D perhaps matching TRBD1 (5 bases). This CDR3 spans 14 amino acids. The germline gives CDR1 SGHVS, CDR2 FNYEAQ. The V end lost 0 bases, the J end lost 1 base, and 6 bases lay between the germline ends.

This chain connects TRBV15 to TRBJ1-4; D may be TRBD1 (5 bases). Germline V CDR1 and CDR2: LNHNV, YYDKDF (reference sequence). The CDR3 contains 15 residues. Deletions cut 6 bases from V and 5 bases from J, with 16 bases between. The CDR3 DNA is TGTGCCACCAGACAACAGACAGCACTGAATGAAAAACTGTTTTTT. Translating it yields CATRQQTALNEKLFF.

Details on this clone: Sequence at one end of the junction differs from germline and may be a read error. This sequence joins TRBV7-7 and TRBJ2-3; 7 positions match TRBD1. Germline V gene data show CDR1 as SSHAT and CDR2 as FNYEAQ (reference sequence). CDR3 length: 14 residues. The CDR3 loop reads CASSSGTDTDTQYF. In DNA form, the CDR3 reads TGTGCTAGCAGCTCCGGGACAGATACAGATACGCAGTATTTT. The whole variable domain, remainder taken from reference TRBV7-7 and TRBJ2-3, is GAGVSQSPRYKVTKRGQDVTLRCDPISSHATLYWYQQALGQGPEFLTYFNYEAQPDKSGLPSDRFSAERPEGSISTLTIQRTEQRDSAMYRCASSSGTDTDTQYFGPGTRLTVL.

The chain carries TRBV4-3 and TRBJ1-4; D remains ambiguous. Germline CDR1 and CDR2: LGHNA and YSLEER. The CDR3 spans 13 residues. Deletions cut 4 bases from V and 6 bases from J, with 9 bases between. The CDR3 nucleotides read TGCGCCAGCAGCCCCCGGCTCGATGAAAAACTGTTTTTT. Its protein is CASSPRLDEKLFF.